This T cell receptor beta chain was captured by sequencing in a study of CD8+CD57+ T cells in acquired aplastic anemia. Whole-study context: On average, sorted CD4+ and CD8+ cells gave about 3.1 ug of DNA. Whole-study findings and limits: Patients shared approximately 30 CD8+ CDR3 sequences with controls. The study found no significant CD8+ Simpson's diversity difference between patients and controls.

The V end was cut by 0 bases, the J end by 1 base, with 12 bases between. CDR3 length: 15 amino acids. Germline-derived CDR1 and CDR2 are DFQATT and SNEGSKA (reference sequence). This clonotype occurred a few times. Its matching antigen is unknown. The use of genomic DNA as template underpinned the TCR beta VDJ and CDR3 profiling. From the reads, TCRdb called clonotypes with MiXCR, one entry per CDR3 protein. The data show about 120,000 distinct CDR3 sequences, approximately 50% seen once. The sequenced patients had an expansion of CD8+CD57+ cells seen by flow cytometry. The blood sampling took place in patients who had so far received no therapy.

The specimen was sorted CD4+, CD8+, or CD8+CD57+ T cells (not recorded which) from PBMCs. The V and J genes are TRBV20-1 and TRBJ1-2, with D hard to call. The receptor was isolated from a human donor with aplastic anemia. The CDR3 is CSARDPSGRNYGYTF. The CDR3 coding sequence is TGCAGTGCTAGAGATCCGTCAGGTCGTAACTATGGCTACACCTTC.